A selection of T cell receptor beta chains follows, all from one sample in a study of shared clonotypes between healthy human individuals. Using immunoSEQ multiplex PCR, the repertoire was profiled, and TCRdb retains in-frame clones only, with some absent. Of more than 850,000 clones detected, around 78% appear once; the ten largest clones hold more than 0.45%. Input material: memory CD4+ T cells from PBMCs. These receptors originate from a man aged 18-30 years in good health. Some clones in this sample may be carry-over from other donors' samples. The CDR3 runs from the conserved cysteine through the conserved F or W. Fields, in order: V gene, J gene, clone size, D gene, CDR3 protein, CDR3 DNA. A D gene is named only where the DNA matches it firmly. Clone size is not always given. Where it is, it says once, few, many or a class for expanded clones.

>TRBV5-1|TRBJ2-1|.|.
CASSLDRSYNEQFF
TGCGCCAGCAGCTTGGACCGCTCCTACAATGAGCAGTTCTTC
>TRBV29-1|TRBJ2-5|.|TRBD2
CSAGGRGEQETQYF
TGCAGCGCAGGCGGGAGGGGGGAACAAGAGACCCAGTACTTC
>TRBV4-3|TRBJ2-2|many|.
CASSPQGGLGELFF
TGCGCCAGCAGCCCCCAAGGGGGGCTCGGGGAGCTGTTTTTT
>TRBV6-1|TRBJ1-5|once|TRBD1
CASSEGQGLHQPQHF
TGTGCCAGCAGTGAAGGACAGGGGCTACATCAGCCCCAGCATTTT
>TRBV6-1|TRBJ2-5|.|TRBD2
CASSKREQETQYF
TGTGCCAGCAGTAAGCGGGAGCAAGAGACCCAGTACTTC
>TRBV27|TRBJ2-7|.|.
CASSLWWSSSSYEQYF
TGTGCCAGCAGTTTATGGTGGAGTTCAAGCTCCTACGAGCAGTACTTC
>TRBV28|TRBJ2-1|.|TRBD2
CASSFSSGRNNEQFF
TGTGCCAGCAGTTTCTCTAGCGGGAGGAACAATGAGCAGTTCTTC
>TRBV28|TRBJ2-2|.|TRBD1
CASRTAGGQNTGELFF
TGTGCCAGCAGGACCGCAGGGGGTCAGAACACCGGGGAGCTGTTTTTT
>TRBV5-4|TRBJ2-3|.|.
CASSNPGTPSTDTQYF
TGTGCCAGCAGCAATCCCGGGACACCTAGCACAGATACGCAGTATTTT
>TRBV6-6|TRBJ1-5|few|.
CASSYSNSGQPQHF
TGTGCCAGCAGTTACTCGAACAGTGGGCAGCCCCAGCATTTT